This T cell receptor (beta chain) was recovered during a study of blood T cells in healthy people across ages. Study outcomes and limitations: Roughly linear age-related decline in beta diversity appeared, significant by age 40.

As regards this clonotype: What it binds is unknown.

Every sample gave at least 5.5 micrograms of total RNA when it was extracted. Germline CDR1 and CDR2: SQVTM and ANQGSEA. The CDR3 runs 15 residues. V dropped 6 bases and J dropped 7; count of bases not matched to a gene: 10. It was with a sample-barcoded 5' primer and a J-beta primer mix that a second PCR of about 6 to 12 cycles was run. TCRdb re-derived calls from the 5' RACE reads in MiXCR, one entry per CDR3 protein. The sample holds approximately 790,000 distinct CDR3 sequences, around 68% seen once. This receptor was obtained from a man younger than 45 in good health. The sequenced material came from blood. This chain uses TRBV29-1 with TRBJ2-1, with 12 bases matching TRBD1. For the CDR3, the DNA is TGCAGCGTCGCGGCCGGGACAGGGGGCTGGAATGAGCAGTTCTTC. Its translation: CSVAAGTGGWNEQFF.